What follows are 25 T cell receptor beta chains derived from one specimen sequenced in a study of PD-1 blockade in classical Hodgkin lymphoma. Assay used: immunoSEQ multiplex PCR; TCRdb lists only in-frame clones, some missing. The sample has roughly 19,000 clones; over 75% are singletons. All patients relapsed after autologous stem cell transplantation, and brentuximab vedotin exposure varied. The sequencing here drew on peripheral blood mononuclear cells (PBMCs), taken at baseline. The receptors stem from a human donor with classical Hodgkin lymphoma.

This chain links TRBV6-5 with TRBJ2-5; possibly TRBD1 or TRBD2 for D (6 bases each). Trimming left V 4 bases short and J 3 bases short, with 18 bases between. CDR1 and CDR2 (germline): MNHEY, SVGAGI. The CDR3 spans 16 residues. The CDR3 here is CASSFSSGGPKETQYF. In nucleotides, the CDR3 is TGTGCCAGCAGTTTCTCCTCTGGGGGGCCCAAAGAGACCCAGTACTTC.

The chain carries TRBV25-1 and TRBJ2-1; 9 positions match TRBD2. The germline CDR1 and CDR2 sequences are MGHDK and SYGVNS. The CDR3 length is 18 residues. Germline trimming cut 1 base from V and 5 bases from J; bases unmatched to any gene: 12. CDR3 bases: TGTGCCAGCAGTGAATGGGGTGCGGGGGGGCCACGTAACAATGAGCAGTTCTTC. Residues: CASSEWGAGGPRNNEQFF.

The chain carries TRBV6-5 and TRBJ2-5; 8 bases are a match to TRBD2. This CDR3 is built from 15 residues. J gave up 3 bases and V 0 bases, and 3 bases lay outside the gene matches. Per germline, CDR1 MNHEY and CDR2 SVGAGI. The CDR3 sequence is CASSYSSGREETQYF. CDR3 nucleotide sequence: TGTGCCAGCAGTTACTCGTCCGGGAGGGAAGAGACCCAGTACTTC.

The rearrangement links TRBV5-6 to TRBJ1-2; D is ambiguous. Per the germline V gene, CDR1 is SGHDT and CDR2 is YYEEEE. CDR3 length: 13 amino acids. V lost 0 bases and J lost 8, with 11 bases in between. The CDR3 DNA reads TGTGCCAGCAGCTTGGCCCAGGCCGGGGGCTACACCTTC. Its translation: CASSLAQAGGYTF.

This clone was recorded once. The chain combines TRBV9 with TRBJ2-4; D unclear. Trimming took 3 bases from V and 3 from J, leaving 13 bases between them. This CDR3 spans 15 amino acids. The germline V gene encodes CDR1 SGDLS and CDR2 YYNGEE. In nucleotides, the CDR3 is TGTGCCAGCAGCGGGGGTACCTTAGGCAAAAACATTCAGTACTTC. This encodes CASSGGTLGKNIQYF.

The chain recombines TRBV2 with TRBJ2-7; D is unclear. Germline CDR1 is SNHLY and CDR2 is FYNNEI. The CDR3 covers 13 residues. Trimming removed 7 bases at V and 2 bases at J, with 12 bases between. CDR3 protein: CASTPQTPYEQYF. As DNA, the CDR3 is TGTGCCAGCACCCCACAGACCCCCTACGAGCAGTACTTC.

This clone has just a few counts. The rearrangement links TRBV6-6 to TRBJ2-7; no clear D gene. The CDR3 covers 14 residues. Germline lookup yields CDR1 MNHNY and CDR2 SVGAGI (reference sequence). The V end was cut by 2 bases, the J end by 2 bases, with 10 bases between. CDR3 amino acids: CASSYQARTYEQYF. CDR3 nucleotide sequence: TGTGCCAGCAGTTACCAAGCGAGGACCTACGAGCAGTACTTC.

The CDR3: CASRLEDRSNYGYTF. The CDR3 bases are TGTGCCAGCAGACTCGAGGACAGGTCTAACTATGGCTACACCTTC. This chain joins TRBV6-5 and TRBJ1-2, with TRBD1 matching 7 bases. Losses at the gene ends were 6 bases for V and 0 bases for J; bases not matched to a gene: 7. The CDR3 is 15 amino acids. Germline lookup yields CDR1 MNHEY and CDR2 SVGAGI.

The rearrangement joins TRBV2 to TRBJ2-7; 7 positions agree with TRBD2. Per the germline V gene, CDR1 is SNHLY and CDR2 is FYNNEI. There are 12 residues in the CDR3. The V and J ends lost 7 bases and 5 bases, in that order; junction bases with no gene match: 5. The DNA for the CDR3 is TGTGCCAGCATCAACCGGGGGGACGAGCAGTACTTC. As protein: CASINRGDEQYF.

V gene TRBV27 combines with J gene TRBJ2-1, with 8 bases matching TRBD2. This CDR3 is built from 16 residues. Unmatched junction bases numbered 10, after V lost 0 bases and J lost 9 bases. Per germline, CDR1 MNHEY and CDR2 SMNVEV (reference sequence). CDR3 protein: CASSLSGTSAHSEQFF. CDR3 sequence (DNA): TGTGCCAGCAGTTTATCCGGGACTAGTGCCCACAGTGAGCAGTTCTTC.

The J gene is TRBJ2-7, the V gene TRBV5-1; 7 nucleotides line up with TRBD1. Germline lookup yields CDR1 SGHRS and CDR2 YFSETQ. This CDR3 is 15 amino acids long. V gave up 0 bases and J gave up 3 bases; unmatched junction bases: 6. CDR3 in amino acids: CASSLGGTENYEQYF. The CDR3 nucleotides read TGCGCCAGCAGCTTGGGGGGGACAGAGAACTACGAGCAGTACTTC. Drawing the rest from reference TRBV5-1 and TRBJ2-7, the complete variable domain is KAGVTQTPRYLIKTRGQQVTLSCSPISGHRSVSWYQQTPGQGLQFLFEYFSETQRNKGNFPGRFSGRQFSNSRSEMNVSTLELGDSALYLCASSLGGTENYEQYFGPGTRLTVT.

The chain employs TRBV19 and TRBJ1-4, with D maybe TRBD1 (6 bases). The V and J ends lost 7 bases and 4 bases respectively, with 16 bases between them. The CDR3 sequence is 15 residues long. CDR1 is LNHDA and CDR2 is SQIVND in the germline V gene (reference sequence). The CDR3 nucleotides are TGTGCCAGTACCTCGGACAGACTAAATAATGAAAAACTGTTTTTT. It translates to CASTSDRLNNEKLFF.

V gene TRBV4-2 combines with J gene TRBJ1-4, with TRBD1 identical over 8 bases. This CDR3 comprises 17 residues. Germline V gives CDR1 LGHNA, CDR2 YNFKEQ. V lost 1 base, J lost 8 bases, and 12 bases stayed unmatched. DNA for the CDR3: TGTGCCAGCAGCCAAGCCCCCTGGAGGACAGGGCGCGAAAAACTGTTTTTT. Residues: CASSQAPWRTGREKLFF.

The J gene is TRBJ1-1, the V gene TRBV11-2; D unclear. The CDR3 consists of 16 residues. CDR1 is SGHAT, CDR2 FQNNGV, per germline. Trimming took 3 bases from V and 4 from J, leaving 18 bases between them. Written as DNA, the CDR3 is TGTGCCAGCAGCTTTAGGGCTCGGGCGGTGAGCACTGAAGCTTTCTTT. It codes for CASSFRARAVSTEAFF.

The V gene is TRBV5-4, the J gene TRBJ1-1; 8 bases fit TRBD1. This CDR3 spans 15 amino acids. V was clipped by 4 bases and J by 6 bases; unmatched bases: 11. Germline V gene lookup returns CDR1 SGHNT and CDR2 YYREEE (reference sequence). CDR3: CASSQRQGSSSEAFF. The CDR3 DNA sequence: TGTGCCAGCAGCCAACGACAGGGGAGCAGCTCTGAAGCTTTCTTT.

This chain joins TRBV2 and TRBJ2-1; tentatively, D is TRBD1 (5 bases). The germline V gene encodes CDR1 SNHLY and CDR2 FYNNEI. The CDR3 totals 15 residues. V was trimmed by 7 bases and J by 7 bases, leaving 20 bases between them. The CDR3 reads CASTSPTGHLNEQFF. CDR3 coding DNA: TGTGCCAGCACCTCCCCTACCGGACACTTAAATGAGCAGTTCTTC.

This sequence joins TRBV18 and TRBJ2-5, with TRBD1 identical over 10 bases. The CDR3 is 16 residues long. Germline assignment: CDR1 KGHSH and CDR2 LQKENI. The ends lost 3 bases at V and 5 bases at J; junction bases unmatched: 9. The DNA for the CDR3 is TGTGCCAGCTCACCCCCCGGGACAGGGGTTGTTGAGACCCAGTACTTC. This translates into CASSPPGTGVVETQYF.

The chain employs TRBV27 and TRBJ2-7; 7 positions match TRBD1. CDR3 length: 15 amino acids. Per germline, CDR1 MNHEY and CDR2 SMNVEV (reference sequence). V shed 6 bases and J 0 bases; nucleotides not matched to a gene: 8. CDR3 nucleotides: TGTGCCAGCAGCAGCGCCGGGACAGACTCCTACGAGCAGTACTTC. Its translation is CASSSAGTDSYEQYF.

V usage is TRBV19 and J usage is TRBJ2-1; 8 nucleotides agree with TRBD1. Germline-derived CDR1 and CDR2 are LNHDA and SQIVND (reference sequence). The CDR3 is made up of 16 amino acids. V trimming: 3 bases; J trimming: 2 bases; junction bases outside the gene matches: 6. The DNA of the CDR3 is TGTGCCAGTAGTATTCCGGGGGACAGGCCCTACAATGAGCAGTTCTTC. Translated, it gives CASSIPGDRPYNEQFF.

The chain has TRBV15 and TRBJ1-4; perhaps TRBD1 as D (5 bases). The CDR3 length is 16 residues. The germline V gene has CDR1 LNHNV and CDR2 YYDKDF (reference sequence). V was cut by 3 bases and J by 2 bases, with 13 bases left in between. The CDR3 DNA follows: TGTGCCACCAGCAGGCCTTCGGGGCTCACTAATGAAAAACTGTTTTTT. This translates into CATSRPSGLTNEKLFF.

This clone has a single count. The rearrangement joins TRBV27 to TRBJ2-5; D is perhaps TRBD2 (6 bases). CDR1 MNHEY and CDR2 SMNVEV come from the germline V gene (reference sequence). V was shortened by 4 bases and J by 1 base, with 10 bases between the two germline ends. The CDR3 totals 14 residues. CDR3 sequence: CASSSWDSQETQYF. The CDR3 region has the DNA TGTGCCAGCAGTTCTTGGGACTCCCAAGAGACCCAGTACTTC.

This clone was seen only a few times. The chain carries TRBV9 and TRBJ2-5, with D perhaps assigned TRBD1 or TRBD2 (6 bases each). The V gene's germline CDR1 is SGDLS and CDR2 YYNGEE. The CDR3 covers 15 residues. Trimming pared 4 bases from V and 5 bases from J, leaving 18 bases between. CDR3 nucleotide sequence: TGTGCCAGCAGCTTGTCCGTGGGGGCGGGGGAGACCCAGTACTTC. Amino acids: CASSLSVGAGETQYF. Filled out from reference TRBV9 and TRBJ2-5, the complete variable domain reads DSGVTQTPKHLITATGQRVTLRCSPRSGDLSVYWYQQSLDQGLQFLIQYYNGEERAKGNILERFSAQQFPDLHSELNLSSLELGDSALYFCASSLSVGAGETQYFGPGTRLLVL.

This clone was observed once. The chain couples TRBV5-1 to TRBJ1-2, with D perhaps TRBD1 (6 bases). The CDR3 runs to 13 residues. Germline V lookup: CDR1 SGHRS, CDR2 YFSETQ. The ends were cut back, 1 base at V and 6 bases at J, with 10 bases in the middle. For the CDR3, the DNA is TGCGCCAGCAGCTTGAGGGGGAAGGATGGCTACACCTTC. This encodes CASSLRGKDGYTF.

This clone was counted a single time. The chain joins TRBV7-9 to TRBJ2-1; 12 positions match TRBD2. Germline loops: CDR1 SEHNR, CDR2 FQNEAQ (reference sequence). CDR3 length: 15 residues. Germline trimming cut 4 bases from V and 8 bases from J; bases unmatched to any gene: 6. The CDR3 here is CASSSRLAGEDEQFF. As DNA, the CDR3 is TGTGCCAGCAGCTCACGACTAGCGGGAGAAGATGAGCAGTTCTTC.

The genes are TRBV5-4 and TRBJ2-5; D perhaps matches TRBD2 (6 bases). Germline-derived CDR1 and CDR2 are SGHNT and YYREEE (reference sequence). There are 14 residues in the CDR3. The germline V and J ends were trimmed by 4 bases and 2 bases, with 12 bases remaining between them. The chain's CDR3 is CASSPLARQETQYF. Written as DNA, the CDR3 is TGTGCCAGCAGCCCCCTAGCGCGACAAGAGACCCAGTACTTC.